The 17 T cell receptor beta chains below come from one sample, sequenced in a study of persistence of HIV-infected CD4 T cells. This was the immunoSEQ version 4 assay in survey mode. Here immunoSEQ multiplex PCR was the method, and the copy in TCRdb shows in-frame clones only, minus some. Altogether under 20,000 clones are present, about four fifths being singletons, with the ten largest covering 6.8%. No antigen has been identified for these receptors. Cells were stimulated with CMV-infected fibroblast lysates at about 10 ug/mL. CD4+ T cells upregulating both CD40 ligand and CD69 were sorted as responding cells. Source: CD4+ T cells sorted from PBMCs after roughly 18-hour stimulation, taken from a patient who received antiretroviral therapy. The receptors were sampled from an adult man with HIV who was CMV-seropositive.

The chain combines TRBV3-1 (or the pseudogene TRBV3-2) with TRBJ2-3; no clear D gene. The length of the CDR3 is 12 residues. Trimming shortened V by 1 base and J by 8 bases, and 7 bases separated the two germline ends. Looked up from germline, CDR1 is LGHDT and CDR2 is YNNKEL (reference sequence). CDR3 sequence reads: CASSQGPGTQYF. The CDR3 bases are TGTGCCAGCAGCCAAGGGCCAGGTACGCAGTATTTT.

The genes are TRBV2 and TRBJ1-5; no clear D. V was trimmed by 7 bases and J by 0 bases, leaving 10 bases between them. CDR1 SNHLY and CDR2 FYNNEI come from the germline V gene. This CDR3 spans 14 amino acids. For the CDR3, the DNA is TGTGCCAGCACTAACTATAATAGCAATCAGCCCCAGCATTTT. Translated, it gives CASTNYNSNQPQHF.

This chain joins TRBV15 and TRBJ1-5; D ambiguous. In germline, CDR1 is LNHNV, CDR2 YYDKDF (reference sequence). The CDR3 runs 13 residues. V was clipped by 0 bases and J by 5 bases, with 5 bases between them. The CDR3 coding sequence is TGTGCCACCAGCAGAGATGGGGATCAGCCCCAGCATTTT. Its translation: CATSRDGDQPQHF.

For the CDR3, the DNA is TGTGCCAGCAAGGGTAGCGGGGCTCCCACCGGGGAGCTGTTTTTT. The encoded protein is CASKGSGAPTGELFF. This rearrangement joins TRBV2 to TRBJ2-2; 8 nucleotides align to TRBD2. After removal of 7 bases from V and 4 bases from J, the junction contained 8 bases not matched to a gene. The CDR3 spans 15 residues. From germline, CDR1 is SNHLY and CDR2 FYNNEI. The full variable domain, its missing parts supplied by reference TRBV2 and TRBJ2-2, is EPEVTQTPSHQVTQMGQEVILRCVPISNHLYFYWYRQILGQKVEFLVSFYNNEISEKSEIFDDQFSVERPDGSNFTLKIRSTKLEDSAMYFCASKGSGAPTGELFFGEGSRLTVL.

This sequence joins TRBV19 and TRBJ1-1, with D tentatively TRBD1 (5 bases). V lost 5 bases and J 1 base, leaving 20 bases between the germline ends. The CDR3 length is 17 residues. Germline CDR1 and CDR2: LNHDA and SQIVND (reference sequence). This CDR3 is CASSPWSGTGTNTEAFF. DNA of the CDR3: TGTGCCAGTAGTCCGTGGTCAGGGACCGGGACGAACACTGAAGCTTTCTTT.

The J gene is TRBJ1-1, the V gene TRBV19, with 10 bases matching TRBD1. CDR3 length equals 16 residues. Per the germline V gene, CDR1 is LNHDA and CDR2 is SQIVND (reference sequence). V shed 3 bases and J 1 base; nucleotides not matched to a gene: 5. The CDR3 DNA reads TGTGCCAGTAGTATCCGGGACAGGGGAACGAACACTGAAGCTTTCTTT. This encodes CASSIRDRGTNTEAFF.

This chain links TRBV5-6 with TRBJ1-6; unclear D gene. The V gene lost 2 bases and the J gene lost 8 bases, with 8 bases spanning the gap. CDR1 is SGHDT, CDR2 YYEEEE, per germline. The CDR3 consists of 13 residues. CDR3 loop: CASSLNSDSPLHF. In nucleotides, the CDR3 is TGTGCCAGCAGCTTAAATTCCGATTCACCCCTCCACTTT.

The chain carries TRBV6-1 and TRBJ1-1, with a possible D match to TRBD1 (5 bases). V lost 0 bases to trimming and J lost 7 bases, with 9 bases between them. This CDR3 is 13 amino acids long. The germline V gene encodes CDR1 MNHNS and CDR2 SASEGT. CDR3 residues: CASSEAPGLEAFF. The CDR3 DNA sequence: TGTGCCAGCAGTGAAGCGCCGGGGCTTGAAGCTTTCTTT.

This clone was seen only a few times. The chain employs TRBV2 and TRBJ1-1; D is possibly TRBD1 (5 bases). This CDR3 comprises 12 residues. Deletions cut 6 bases from V and 1 base from J, with 6 bases between. Germline V lookup: CDR1 SNHLY, CDR2 FYNNEI. Written as DNA, the CDR3 is TGTGCCAGCAGCGACAGGAACACTGAAGCTTTCTTT. Translation: CASSDRNTEAFF.

This clone was counted only a few times. V gene TRBV9 combines with J gene TRBJ1-6; no reliable D call. The germline V gene has CDR1 SGDLS and CDR2 YYNGEE. V was trimmed by 0 bases and J by 3 bases, leaving 10 bases between them. This CDR3 has 16 residues. The CDR3 DNA follows: TGTGCCAGCAGCGTAGAGGGCGTGGGCTATAATTCACCCCTCCACTTT. Translating gives CASSVEGVGYNSPLHF.

This chain connects TRBV9 to TRBJ1-3, with TRBD1 identical over 11 bases. The junction had 2 bases not matched to a gene; V was cut back by 0 bases and J by 3 bases. The CDR3 runs to 16 residues. Germline V gives CDR1 SGDLS, CDR2 YYNGEE. Here the CDR3 DNA reads TGTGCCAGCAGCGTAGGGACAGGGGGCTTTGGAAACACCATATATTTT. Translation: CASSVGTGGFGNTIYF.

The chain is built from TRBV5-4 and TRBJ2-2; 9 nucleotides line up with TRBD1. Germline values: CDR1 SGHNT, CDR2 YYREEE (reference sequence). V was pared by 4 bases and J by 4 bases, with 8 bases of the junction left unmatched. The CDR3 length is 16 residues. CDR3 coding DNA: TGTGCCAGCAGCCCGGGACAGGGAAGTGTCACCGGGGAGCTGTTTTTT. Translating gives CASSPGQGSVTGELFF.

The gene calls are TRBV7-2 and TRBJ2-7; D might be TRBD2 (5 bases). V dropped 5 bases and J dropped 5 bases, with 16 bases sitting between them. CDR1 SGHTA and CDR2 FQGNSA come from the germline V gene. The CDR3 length is 14 residues. The CDR3 sequence is CASSPRTGSHEQYF. Here the CDR3 DNA reads TGTGCCAGCAGCCCACGGACTGGGAGCCACGAGCAGTACTTC.

This chain joins TRBV7-9 and TRBJ1-5; possible D gene TRBD1, 5 bases. The CDR3 contains 14 residues. V shed 1 base and J shed 6 bases, with 10 bases lying between them. CDR1 SEHNR and CDR2 FQNEAQ come from the germline V gene (reference sequence). The chain's CDR3 is CASSLETEGQPQHF. The DNA for the CDR3 is TGTGCCAGCAGCTTAGAGACAGAGGGTCAGCCCCAGCATTTT. The full variable domain, completed using reference TRBV7-9 and TRBJ1-5, is DTGVSQNPRHKITKRGQNVTFRCDPISEHNRLYWYRQTLGQGPEFLTYFQNEAQLEKSRLLSDRFSAERPKGSFSTLEIQRTEQGDSAMYLCASSLETEGQPQHFGDGTRLSIL.

The V call is TRBV15, the J call TRBJ1-1, with no clear D. The CDR3 is 12 amino acids. Trimming stripped 1 base from V and 8 bases from J, with 8 bases between. Germline CDR1 LNHNV, CDR2 YYDKDF (reference sequence). The CDR3 reads CATSRVGLEAFF. CDR3 sequence (DNA): TGTGCCACCAGCAGAGTAGGGTTGGAAGCTTTCTTT. The variable domain in full, with the rest retrieved from reference TRBV15 and TRBJ1-1, is DAMVIQNPRYQVTQFGKPVTLSCSQTLNHNVMYWYQQKSSQAPKLLFHYYDKDFNNEADTPDNFQSRRPNTSFCFLDIRSPGLGDTAMYLCATSRVGLEAFFGQGTRLTVV.

V is TRBV19 and J is TRBJ2-1, with 9 bases identical to TRBD1. Germline loops: CDR1 LNHDA, CDR2 SQIVND (reference sequence). Losses at the gene ends were 11 bases for V and 6 bases for J; bases not matched to a gene: 14. The CDR3 is 15 residues long. This CDR3 is CASTPTGGTFNEQFF. DNA for the CDR3: TGTGCCTCGACTCCCACAGGGGGCACGTTCAATGAGCAGTTCTTC.

The table lists this clone with a count of one. The CDR3 reads CASSQEEKGSGANVLTF. CDR3 sequence (DNA): TGTGCCAGCAGCCAAGAGGAAAAAGGGTCTGGGGCCAACGTCCTGACTTTC. V is TRBV4-2 and J is TRBJ2-6; D is unclear. This CDR3 has 17 residues. Trimming left V 0 bases short and J 1 base short, with 10 bases between. Per germline, CDR1 LGHNA and CDR2 YNFKEQ.